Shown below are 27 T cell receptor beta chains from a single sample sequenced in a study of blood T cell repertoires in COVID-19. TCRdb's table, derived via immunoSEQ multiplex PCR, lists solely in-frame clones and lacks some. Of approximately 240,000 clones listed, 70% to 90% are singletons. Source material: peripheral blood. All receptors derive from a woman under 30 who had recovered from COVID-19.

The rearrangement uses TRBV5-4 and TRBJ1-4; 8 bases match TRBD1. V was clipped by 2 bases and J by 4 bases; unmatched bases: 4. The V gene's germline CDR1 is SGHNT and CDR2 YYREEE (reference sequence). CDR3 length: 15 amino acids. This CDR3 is CASSFWGQDNEKLFF. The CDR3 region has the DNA TGTGCCAGCAGCTTCTGGGGACAGGATAATGAAAAACTGTTTTTT. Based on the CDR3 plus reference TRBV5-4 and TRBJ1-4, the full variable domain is ETGVTQSPTHLIKTRGQQVTLRCSSQSGHNTVSWYQQALGQGPQFIFQYYREEENGRGNFPPRFSGLQFPNYSSELNVNALELDDSALYLCASSFWGQDNEKLFFGSGTQLSVL.

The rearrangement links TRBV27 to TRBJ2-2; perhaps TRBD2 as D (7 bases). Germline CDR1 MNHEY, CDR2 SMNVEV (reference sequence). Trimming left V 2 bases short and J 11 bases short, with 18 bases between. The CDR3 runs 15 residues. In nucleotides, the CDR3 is TGTGCCAGCAGTTTAGGCCCCCGGGGGGCGAGAGAGCTGTTTTTT. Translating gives CASSLGPRGARELFF.

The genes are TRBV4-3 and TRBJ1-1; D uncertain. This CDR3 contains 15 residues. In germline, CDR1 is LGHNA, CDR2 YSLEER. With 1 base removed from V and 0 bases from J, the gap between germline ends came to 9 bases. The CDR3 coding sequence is TGCGCCAGCAGCCAAGGCGGGCAGATGAACACTGAAGCTTTCTTT. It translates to CASSQGGQMNTEAFF.

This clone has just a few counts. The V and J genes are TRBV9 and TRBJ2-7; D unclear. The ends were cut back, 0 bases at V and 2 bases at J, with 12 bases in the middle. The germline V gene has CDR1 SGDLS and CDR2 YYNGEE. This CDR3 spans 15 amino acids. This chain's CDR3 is CASSVEADFPYEQYF. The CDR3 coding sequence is TGTGCCAGCAGCGTAGAGGCGGATTTTCCCTACGAGCAGTACTTC.

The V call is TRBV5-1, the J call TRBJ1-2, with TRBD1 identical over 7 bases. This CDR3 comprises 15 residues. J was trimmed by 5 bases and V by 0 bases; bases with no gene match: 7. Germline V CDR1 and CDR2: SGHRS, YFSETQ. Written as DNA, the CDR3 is TGCGCCAGCAGCTTGGGGAGGGGGCTTAATTATGGCTACACCTTC. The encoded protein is CASSLGRGLNYGYTF.

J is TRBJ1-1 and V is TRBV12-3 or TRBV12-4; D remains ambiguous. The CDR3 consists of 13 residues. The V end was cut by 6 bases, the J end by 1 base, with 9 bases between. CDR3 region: CASSLTPNTEAFF. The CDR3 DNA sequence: TGTGCCAGCAGCCTGACACCGAACACTGAAGCTTTCTTT.

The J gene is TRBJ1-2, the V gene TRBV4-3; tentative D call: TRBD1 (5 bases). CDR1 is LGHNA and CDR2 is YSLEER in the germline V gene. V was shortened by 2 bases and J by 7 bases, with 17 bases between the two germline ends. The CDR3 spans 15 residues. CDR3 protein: CASSQIPQGAGGYTF. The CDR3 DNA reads TGCGCCAGCAGCCAAATACCCCAGGGTGCAGGTGGCTACACCTTC.

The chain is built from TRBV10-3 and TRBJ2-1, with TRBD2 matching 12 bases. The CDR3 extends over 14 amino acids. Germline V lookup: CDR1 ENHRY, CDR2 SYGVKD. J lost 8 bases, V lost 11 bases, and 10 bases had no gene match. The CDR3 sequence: CASQGLAGIYEQFF. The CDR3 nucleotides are TGTGCCTCACAGGGACTAGCGGGTATCTATGAGCAGTTCTTC.

The CDR3 region is CASSLGVTSIYEQFF. The CDR3 nucleotides are TGTGCCAGCAGCTTAGGAGTGACTAGCATCTATGAGCAGTTCTTC. The rearrangement joins TRBV13 to TRBJ2-1, with 7 bases fitting TRBD2. V dropped 0 bases and J dropped 8; count of bases not matched to a gene: 7. The germline CDR1 and CDR2 sequences are PRHDT and FYEKMQ (reference sequence). The CDR3 contains 15 residues.

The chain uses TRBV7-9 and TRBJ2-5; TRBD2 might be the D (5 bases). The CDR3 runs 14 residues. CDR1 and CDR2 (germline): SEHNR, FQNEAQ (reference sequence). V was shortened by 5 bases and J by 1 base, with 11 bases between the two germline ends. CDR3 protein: CASSELRGQETQYF. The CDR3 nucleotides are TGTGCCAGCAGCGAGTTACGGGGCCAAGAGACCCAGTACTTC.

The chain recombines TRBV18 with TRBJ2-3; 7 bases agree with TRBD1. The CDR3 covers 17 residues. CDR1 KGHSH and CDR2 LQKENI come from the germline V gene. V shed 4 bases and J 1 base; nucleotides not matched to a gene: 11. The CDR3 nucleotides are TGTGCCAGCTCACTTGCCCGAACAGGGGCGGGCACAGATACGCAGTATTTT. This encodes CASSLARTGAGTDTQYF.

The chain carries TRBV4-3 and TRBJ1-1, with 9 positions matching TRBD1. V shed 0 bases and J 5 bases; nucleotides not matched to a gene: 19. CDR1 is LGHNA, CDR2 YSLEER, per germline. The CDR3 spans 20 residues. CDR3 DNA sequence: TGCGCCAGCAGCCAAGATCCGACGACGGGACAGGGATTATTGGGGACTGAAGCTTTCTTT. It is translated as CASSQDPTTGQGLLGTEAFF.

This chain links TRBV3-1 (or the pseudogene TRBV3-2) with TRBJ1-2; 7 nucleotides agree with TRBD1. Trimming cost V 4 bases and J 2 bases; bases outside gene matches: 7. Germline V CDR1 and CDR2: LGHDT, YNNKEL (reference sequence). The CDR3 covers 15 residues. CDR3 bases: TGTGCCAGCAGCCCACGACCGGGACAGAACTATGGCTACACCTTC. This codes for CASSPRPGQNYGYTF.

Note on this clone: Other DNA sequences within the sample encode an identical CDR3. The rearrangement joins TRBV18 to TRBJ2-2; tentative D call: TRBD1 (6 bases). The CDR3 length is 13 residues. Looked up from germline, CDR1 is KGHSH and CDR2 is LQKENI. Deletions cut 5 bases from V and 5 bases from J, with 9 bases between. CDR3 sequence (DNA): TGTGCCAGCTCATTACAGGGAACCGGGGAGCTGTTTTTT. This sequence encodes CASSLQGTGELFF.

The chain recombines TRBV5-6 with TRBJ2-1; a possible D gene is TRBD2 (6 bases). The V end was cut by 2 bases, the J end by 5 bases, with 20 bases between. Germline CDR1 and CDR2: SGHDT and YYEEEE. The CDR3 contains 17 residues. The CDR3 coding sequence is TGTGCCAGCAGCTTCGAATTTCAATCGGGAGCTCACAATGAGCAGTTCTTC. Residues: CASSFEFQSGAHNEQFF.

The CDR3 DNA sequence: TGTGCCAGCAGCTTGTCTGTCGGGGAGACCCAGTACTTC. The encoded protein is CASSLSVGETQYF. The chain recombines TRBV5-4 with TRBJ2-5, with D unclear. The CDR3 has 13 residues. V gave up 1 base and J gave up 5 bases, with 9 bases separating them. Germline CDR1 and CDR2: SGHNT and YYREEE (reference sequence).

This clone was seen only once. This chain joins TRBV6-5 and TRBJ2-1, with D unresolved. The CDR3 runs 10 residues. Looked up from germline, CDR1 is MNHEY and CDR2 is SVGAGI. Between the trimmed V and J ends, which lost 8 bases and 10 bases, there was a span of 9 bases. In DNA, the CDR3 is TGTGCCAGCGGTCAGTCGGAGCAGTTCTTC. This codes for CASGQSEQFF.

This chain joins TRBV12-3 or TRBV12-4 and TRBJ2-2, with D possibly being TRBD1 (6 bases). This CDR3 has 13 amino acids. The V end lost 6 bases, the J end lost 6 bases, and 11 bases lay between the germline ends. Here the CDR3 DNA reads TGTGCCAGCAGCCTCAGGGGACCCGGGGAGCTGTTTTTT. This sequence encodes CASSLRGPGELFF.

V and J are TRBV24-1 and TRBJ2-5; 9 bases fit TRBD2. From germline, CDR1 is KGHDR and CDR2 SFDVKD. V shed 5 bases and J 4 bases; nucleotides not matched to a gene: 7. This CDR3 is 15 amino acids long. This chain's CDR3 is CATSVGGRARETQYF. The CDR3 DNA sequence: TGTGCCACCAGTGTTGGCGGGAGGGCCCGAGAGACCCAGTACTTC.

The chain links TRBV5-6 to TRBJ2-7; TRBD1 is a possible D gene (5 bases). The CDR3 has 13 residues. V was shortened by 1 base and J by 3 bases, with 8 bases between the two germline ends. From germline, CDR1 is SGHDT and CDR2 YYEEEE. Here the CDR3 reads CASSLQGLYEQYF. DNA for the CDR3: TGTGCCAGCAGCTTGCAGGGCCTCTACGAGCAGTACTTC.

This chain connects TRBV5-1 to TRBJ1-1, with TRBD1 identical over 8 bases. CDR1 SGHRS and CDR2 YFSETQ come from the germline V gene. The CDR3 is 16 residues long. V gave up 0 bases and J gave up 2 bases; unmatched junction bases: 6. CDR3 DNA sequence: TGCGCCAGCAGCTTGGTGGCAGGGGGCTATAACACTGAAGCTTTCTTT. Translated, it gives CASSLVAGGYNTEAFF.

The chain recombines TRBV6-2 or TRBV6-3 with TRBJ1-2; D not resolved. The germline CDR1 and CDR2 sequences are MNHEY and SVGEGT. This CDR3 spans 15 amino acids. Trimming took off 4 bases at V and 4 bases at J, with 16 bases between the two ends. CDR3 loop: CASSSTEGLFYGYTF. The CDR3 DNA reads TGTGCCAGCAGTTCCACGGAGGGCCTATTCTATGGCTACACCTTC.

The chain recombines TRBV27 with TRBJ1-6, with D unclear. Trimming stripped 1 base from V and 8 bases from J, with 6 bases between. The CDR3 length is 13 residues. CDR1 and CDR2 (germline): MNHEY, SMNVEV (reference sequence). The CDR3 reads CASSLYEYSPLHF. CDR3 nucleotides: TGTGCCAGCAGTTTATACGAGTATTCACCCCTCCACTTT.

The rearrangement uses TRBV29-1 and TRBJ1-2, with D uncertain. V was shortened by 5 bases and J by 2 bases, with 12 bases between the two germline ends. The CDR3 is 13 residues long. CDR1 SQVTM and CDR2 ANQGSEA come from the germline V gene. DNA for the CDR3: TGCAGCGTTTCCGGAGGCGCGAACTATGGCTACACCTTC. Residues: CSVSGGANYGYTF.

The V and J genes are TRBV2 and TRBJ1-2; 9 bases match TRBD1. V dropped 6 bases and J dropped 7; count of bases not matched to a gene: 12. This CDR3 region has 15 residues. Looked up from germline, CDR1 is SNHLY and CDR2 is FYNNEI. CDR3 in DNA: TGTGCCAGCAGCCTCTCGACAGGGGGTGGTAGTGGCTACACCTTC. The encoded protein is CASSLSTGGGSGYTF.

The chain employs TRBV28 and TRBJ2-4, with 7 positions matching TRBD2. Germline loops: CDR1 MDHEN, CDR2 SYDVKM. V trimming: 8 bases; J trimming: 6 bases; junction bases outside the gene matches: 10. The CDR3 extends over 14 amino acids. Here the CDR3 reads CASSPGGSGNIQYF. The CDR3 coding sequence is TGTGCCAGCTCACCTGGCGGGAGCGGAAACATTCAGTACTTC.

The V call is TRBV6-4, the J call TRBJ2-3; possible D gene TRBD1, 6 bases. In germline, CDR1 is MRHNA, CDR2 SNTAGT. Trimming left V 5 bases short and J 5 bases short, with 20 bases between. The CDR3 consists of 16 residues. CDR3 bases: TGTGCCAGCAGTCGAAGTGGGGGCAGTCCCCTAGATACGCAGTATTTT. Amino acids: CASSRSGGSPLDTQYF.